These T cell receptor beta chains were read from a single sample in a study of blood T cells in healthy people across ages. TCRdb used MiXCR to reprocess the 5' RACE reads, holding one entry per CDR3 protein. This repertoire shows about 650,000 distinct CDR3 sequences, roughly 32% found once; its top ten account for 15%. The sequenced sample consisted of blood. All receptors come from an elderly woman in good health. Each CDR3 is given without its conserved first and last residue.

TRBV6-6	ASTHGGGGETRY
TRBV3-1	ASSQAPPGGGAGNEQY
TRBV9	ASSVGERAPTDTQY
TRBV4-3	ASSQQASYEQY
TRBV7-2	ASSLAHRAGVNEQF
TRBV9	ASSVGPGKETQY
TRBV5-1	ASTGTSGFLDTQY
TRBV20-1	SATETGAPSYEQY
TRBV7-8	ASSPWTGRIPEAF
TRBV30	AWSGGWDEQF
TRBV29-1	SVDTPGGRLRTQY
TRBV20-1	SARTSGAYEQY
TRBV7-2	ASSLRRGDRDNYGYT
TRBV7-2	ASSWGQGRGEKLF
TRBV7-2	ASSPPGQINYGYT
TRBV3-1	ASSQGLAGVHNEQF
TRBV20-1	SAYKNKVPYNSPLH
TRBV7-9	ASSTSDSHEQY
TRBV2	ASSDVGGDIQY
TRBV7-2	ASSLNRGGVYNEQF
TRBV25-1	ASSTGLKGNEQF
TRBV6-6	ASSYSRRQFYGYT
TRBV27	ASSLDKNQPQH
TRBV6-2/TRBV6-3	ASSYNSLSDNEQF
TRBV5-1	ASSLVRDSYNEQF
TRBV4-3	ASGQDRGGEQF
TRBV5-1	ASSVAGDTGELF
TRBV5-1	ASSSTGGIYNEQF
TRBV7-3	ASSPGLAGGHYNEQF
TRBV7-3	ASSRKGGADSEQY
TRBV5-1	ASIVRRQGALLKTYEQY
TRBV28	ASTPLIGRGENEQY
TRBV20-1	SAGIAGINEQF
TRBV5-1	ASSQQGTKTQY
TRBV20-1	SARDTGGRETQY
TRBV19	ASSRADNEKLF
TRBV5-1	ASSPGEADYGYT
TRBV15	ATSRDQNTEAF
TRBV29-1	SAAGGLNTEAF
TRBV29-1	SVALFVTGELF
TRBV18	ASSPSGGAHNEQY